These 7 T cell receptor beta chains were all obtained from the same sample, sequenced in a study of patients and donors after allogeneic stem cell transplantation. TCRdb reprocessed the RT-PCR reads via MiXCR and lists one record per CDR3 protein. Here the sample spans 90,000 to 120,000 distinct CDR3 sequences, around 36% being singletons. The source material was blood, either unsorted or a sorted T cell fraction (not recorded which). These receptors were obtained from a human donor who was either an allogeneic HSCT recipient or a stem cell or donor lymphocyte infusion donor (not recorded which). It is not recorded whose cells these are; they may come from a transplant donor.

The V gene is TRBV20-1, the J gene TRBJ2-3; 8 positions match TRBD2. Germline lookup yields CDR1 DFQATT and CDR2 SNEGSKA (reference sequence). The CDR3 loop spans 15 amino acids. The V segment lost 1 base and the J segment 3 bases; nucleotides outside the gene matches: 6. CDR3 amino acids: CSARGSGGPTDTQYF. As DNA, the CDR3 is TGCAGTGCTAGAGGTTCGGGAGGGCCTACAGATACGCAGTATTTT.

This clonotype was counted between two and nine times. The chain recombines TRBV4-3 with TRBJ1-2, with 8 bases lining up with TRBD1. The J segment lost 3 bases and the V segment lost 0 bases, leaving 6 bases of the junction unmatched. Germline CDR1 reads LGHNA; CDR2 reads YSLEER. This CDR3 region has 16 residues. The CDR3 DNA is TGCGCCAGCAGCCAAGACCTCAGGGGGCTATACTATGGCTACACCTTC. Translated, it gives CASSQDLRGLYYGYTF.

The rearrangement links TRBV20-1 to TRBJ1-6, with a weak D call TRBD1 (5 bases). Germline values: CDR1 DFQATT, CDR2 SNEGSKA (reference sequence). This CDR3 spans 12 amino acids. The ends were cut back, 5 bases at V and 9 bases at J, with 11 bases in the middle. CDR3 region: CSAGGYGSPLHF. In DNA form, the CDR3 reads TGCAGTGCTGGGGGATATGGTTCACCCCTCCACTTT.

This clonotype showed up just a few times. The chain couples TRBV7-2 to TRBJ2-5; D is unclear. CDR1 is SGHTA and CDR2 is FQGNSA in the germline V gene. Trimming stripped 2 bases from V and 1 base from J, with 5 bases between. The CDR3 has 13 residues. CDR3 sequence (DNA): TGTGCCAGCAGCTTACCCAGCCAAGAGACCCAGTACTTC. Amino acid sequence: CASSLPSQETQYF.

This clonotype was picked up a small number of times. The chain is built from TRBV7-8 and TRBJ1-5, with unresolved D. Trimming shortened V by 1 base and J by 2 bases, and 9 bases separated the two germline ends. CDR1 SGHVS and CDR2 FQNEAQ come from the germline V gene. This CDR3 contains 15 residues. Here the CDR3 reads CASSLVAAGNQPQHF. The CDR3 coding sequence is TGTGCCAGCAGCTTAGTGGCAGCAGGCAATCAGCCCCAGCATTTT.

The rearrangement joins TRBV9 to TRBJ2-2, with D tentatively TRBD1 (6 bases). The length of the CDR3 is 15 residues. The V gene's germline CDR1 is SGDLS and CDR2 YYNGEE. Deletions cut 3 bases from V and 4 bases from J, with 13 bases between. The CDR3 protein is CASSAEGDVTGELFF. CDR3 nucleotides: TGTGCCAGCAGCGCCGAGGGGGATGTCACCGGGGAGCTGTTTTTT.

This clonotype appeared a few times. This chain links TRBV4-3 with TRBJ1-6, with a tentative D call TRBD1 (5 bases). V dropped 1 base and J dropped 4 bases, with 11 bases sitting between them. This CDR3 is 16 amino acids long. Germline CDR1 LGHNA, CDR2 YSLEER. CDR3 DNA: TGCGCCAGCAGCCAAGTTGGGGACGGGTATAATTCACCCCTCCACTTT. Translation: CASSQVGDGYNSPLHF.